Listed below are T cell receptor beta chains from one sample, sequenced in a study of blood T cell repertoires in COVID-19. Profiling relied on immunoSEQ multiplex PCR, and the TCRdb table lists in-frame clones only, not all of them. Of approximately 85,000 clones in the sample, over 75% were seen once. Specimen: peripheral blood. The source is a human donor in a cohort sampled during active COVID-19. Each CDR3 is given with its conserved first and last residue. A D gene is named only where the DNA matches it firmly. Size values are once, few and many counts, or a class for expanded clones, and some rows have none.

D: TRBD1; size: .; J: TRBJ1-5; V: TRBV5-1; DNA: TGCGCCAGCAGCGCAGGGACAGGGGCGCAGCCCCAGCATTTT; CDR3: CASSAGTGAQPQHF
D: .; size: .; J: TRBJ2-1; V: TRBV5-1; DNA: TGCGCCAGCAGCTTGATGGACTATTTTGGTGAGCAGTTCTTC; CDR3: CASSLMDYFGEQFF
D: TRBD1; size: .; J: TRBJ2-2; V: TRBV7-9; DNA: TGTGCCAGCAGCCTGGGACAGGGCGGCACCGGGGAGCTGTTTTTT; CDR3: CASSLGQGGTGELFF
D: .; size: .; J: TRBJ1-1; V: TRBV19; DNA: TGTGCCAGTAGTATAGTTAGACAGCACACTGAAGCTTTCTTT; CDR3: CASSIVRQHTEAFF
D: .; size: .; J: TRBJ2-2; V: TRBV3-1/TRBV3-2; DNA: TGTGCCAGCAGCCAAGGCTGGACAGCCAACACCGGGGAGCTGTTTTTT; CDR3: CASSQGWTANTGELFF
D: .; size: .; J: TRBJ2-5; V: TRBV5-1; DNA: TGCGCCAGCAGCACGGCGGGGCTGGAGACCCAGTACTTC; CDR3: CASSTAGLETQYF
D: TRBD2; size: few; J: TRBJ2-1; V: TRBV29-1; DNA: TGCAGCGTTGACTCCAGCGGGGGGGCCCAATACAATGAGCAGTTCTTC; CDR3: CSVDSSGGAQYNEQFF
D: .; size: .; J: TRBJ1-6; V: TRBV20-1; DNA: TGCAGTGCTAGTAGAGCGCGGAACGGTAATTCACCCCTCCACTTT; CDR3: CSASRARNGNSPLHF
D: .; size: .; J: TRBJ1-1; V: TRBV7-9; DNA: TGTGCCAGCAGCTTAGATTGGGGCAACATTGAAGCTTTCTTT; CDR3: CASSLDWGNIEAFF
D: .; size: once; J: TRBJ1-1; V: TRBV3-1/TRBV3-2; DNA: TGTGCCAGCAGCCCATCTCTCGCCGGGGAGGCTTTCTTT; CDR3: CASSPSLAGEAFF